The present T cell receptor beta chain was sequenced within a study of T cell repertoires in cytomegalovirus infection. For the study at large: An indication of both CMV infection and matching HLA type came from public TCR beta signatures. Study findings and constraints: What dominated the ex vivo response were HLA-C-restricted CMV-specific TCR beta clonotypes.

Germline V lookup: CDR1 MNHEY, CDR2 SVGAGI. Trimming took off 2 bases at V and 1 base at J, with 7 bases between the two ends. The CDR3 has 14 amino acids. TCRdb fed the reads into MiXCR, producing one record per CDR3 protein. The table shows about 830,000 distinct CDR3 sequences, with about 31% occurring only once. A remark on this clonotype: The antigen remains unidentified.

The TCR comes from a human donor in good health (CMV status not recorded). Some clones in this sample may be carry-over from other donors' samples. The source material was cultured CD8+ T cells from PBMCs, sampled from culture after CMV antigen stimulation. The rearrangement links TRBV6-5 to TRBJ2-3; D unclear. The CDR3: CASSYPPGTDTQYF. The CDR3 bases are TGTGCCAGCAGTTACCCTCCCGGCACAGATACGCAGTATTTT.